This T cell receptor beta chain was captured by sequencing in a study of blood T cell repertoires in COVID-19. Measured with immunoSEQ multiplex PCR; TCRdb has only the in-frame clones, and not every one. The sample carries around 190,000 clones, roughly 76% recorded once. The origin of this receptor is a woman between 45 and 60 years old with active or convalescent COVID-19. Material for sequencing was peripheral blood.

DNA of the CDR3: TGTGCCAGCACTCCCGAGGGGGCCCCGAACACTGAAGCTTTCTTT. Translated: CASTPEGAPNTEAFF. V usage is TRBV5-5 and J usage is TRBJ1-1; 7 positions agree with TRBD1. Germline CDR1 SGHKS, CDR2 YYEKEE (reference sequence). The CDR3 extends over 15 amino acids. The V segment lost 6 bases and the J segment 1 base; nucleotides outside the gene matches: 9.